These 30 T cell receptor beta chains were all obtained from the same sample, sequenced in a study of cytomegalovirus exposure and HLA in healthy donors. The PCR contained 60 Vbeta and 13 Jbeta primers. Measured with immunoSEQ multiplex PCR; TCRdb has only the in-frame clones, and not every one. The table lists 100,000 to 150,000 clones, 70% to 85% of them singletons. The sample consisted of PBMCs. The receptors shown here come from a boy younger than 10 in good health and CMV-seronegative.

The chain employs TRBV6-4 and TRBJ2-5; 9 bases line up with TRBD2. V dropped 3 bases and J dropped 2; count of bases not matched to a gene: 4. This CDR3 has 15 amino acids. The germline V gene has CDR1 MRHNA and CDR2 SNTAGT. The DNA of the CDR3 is TGTGCCAGCAGTGATGAAGCGGGAGGTCAAGAGACCCAGTACTTC. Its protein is CASSDEAGGQETQYF.

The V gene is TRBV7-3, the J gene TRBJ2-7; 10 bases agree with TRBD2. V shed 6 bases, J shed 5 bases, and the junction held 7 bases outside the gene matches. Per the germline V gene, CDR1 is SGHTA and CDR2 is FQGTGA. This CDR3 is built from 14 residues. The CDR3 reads CASSSGGTAHEQYF. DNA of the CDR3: TGTGCCAGCAGTAGCGGGGGGACGGCCCACGAGCAGTACTTC.

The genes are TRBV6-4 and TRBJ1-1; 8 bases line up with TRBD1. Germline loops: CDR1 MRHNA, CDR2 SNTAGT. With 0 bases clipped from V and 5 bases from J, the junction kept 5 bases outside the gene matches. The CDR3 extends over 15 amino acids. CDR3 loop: CASSDSGQDRTEAFF. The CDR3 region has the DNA TGTGCCAGCAGTGACTCGGGACAGGACAGGACTGAAGCTTTCTTT.

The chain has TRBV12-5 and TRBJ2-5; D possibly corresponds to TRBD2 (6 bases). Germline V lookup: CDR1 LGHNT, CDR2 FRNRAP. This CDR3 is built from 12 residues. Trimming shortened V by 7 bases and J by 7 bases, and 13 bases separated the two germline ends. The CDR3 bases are TGTGCTAGTGCCTGGGGGGTCGGGACCCAGTACTTC. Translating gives CASAWGVGTQYF. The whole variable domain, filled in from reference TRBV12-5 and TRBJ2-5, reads DARVTQTPRHKVTEMGQEVTMRCQPILGHNTVFWYRQTMMQGLELLAYFRNRAPLDDSGMPKDRFSAEMPDATLATLKIQPSEPRDSAVYFCASAWGVGTQYFGPGTRLLVL.

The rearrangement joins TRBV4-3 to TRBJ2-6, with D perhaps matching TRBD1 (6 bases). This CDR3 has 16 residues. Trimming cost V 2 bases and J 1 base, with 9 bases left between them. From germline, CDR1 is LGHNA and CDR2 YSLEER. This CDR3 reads CASSQKTGSGANVLTF. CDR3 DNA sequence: TGCGCCAGCAGCCAAAAAACAGGGTCTGGGGCCAACGTCCTGACTTTC.

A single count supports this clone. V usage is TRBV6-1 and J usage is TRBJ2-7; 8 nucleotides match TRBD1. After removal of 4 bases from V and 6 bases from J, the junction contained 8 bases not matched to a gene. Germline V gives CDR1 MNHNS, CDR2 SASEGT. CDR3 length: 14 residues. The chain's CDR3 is CASSVSGQAREQYV. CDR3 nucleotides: TGTGCCAGCAGTGTGTCGGGACAGGCTCGCGAGCAGTACGTC.

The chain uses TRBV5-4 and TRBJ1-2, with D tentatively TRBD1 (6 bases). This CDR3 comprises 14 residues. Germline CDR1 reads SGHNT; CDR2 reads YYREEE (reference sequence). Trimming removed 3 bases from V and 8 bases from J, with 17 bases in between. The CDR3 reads CASSSRGAARGYTF. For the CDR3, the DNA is TGTGCCAGCAGCTCTCGGGGGGCCGCGAGAGGCTACACCTTC.

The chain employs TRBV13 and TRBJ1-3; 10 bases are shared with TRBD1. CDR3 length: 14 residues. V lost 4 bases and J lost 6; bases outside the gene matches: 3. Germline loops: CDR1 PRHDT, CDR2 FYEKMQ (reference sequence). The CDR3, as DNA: TGTGCCAGCAGCTCCGGGACAGGGGAAAACACCATATATTTT. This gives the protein CASSSGTGENTIYF.

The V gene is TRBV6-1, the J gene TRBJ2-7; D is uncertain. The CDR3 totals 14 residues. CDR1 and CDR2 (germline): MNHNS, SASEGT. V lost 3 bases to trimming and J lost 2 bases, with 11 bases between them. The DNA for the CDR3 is TGTGCCAGCAGTGAGGCGGCTCTTACCTACGAGCAGTACGTC. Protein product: CASSEAALTYEQYV.

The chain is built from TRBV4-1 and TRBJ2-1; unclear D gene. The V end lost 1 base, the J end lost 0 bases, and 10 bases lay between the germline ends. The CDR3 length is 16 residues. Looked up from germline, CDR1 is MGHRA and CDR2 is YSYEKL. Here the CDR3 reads CASSQVSPSSYNEQFF. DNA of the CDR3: TGCGCCAGCAGCCAAGTCTCACCGAGCTCCTACAATGAGCAGTTCTTC.

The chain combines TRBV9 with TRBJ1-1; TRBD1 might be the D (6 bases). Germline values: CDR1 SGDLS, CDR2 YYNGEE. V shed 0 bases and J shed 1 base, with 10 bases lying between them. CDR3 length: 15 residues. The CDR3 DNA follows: TGTGCCAGCAGCGTAGGTCCAGGGGAGAACACTGAAGCTTTCTTT. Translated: CASSVGPGENTEAFF.

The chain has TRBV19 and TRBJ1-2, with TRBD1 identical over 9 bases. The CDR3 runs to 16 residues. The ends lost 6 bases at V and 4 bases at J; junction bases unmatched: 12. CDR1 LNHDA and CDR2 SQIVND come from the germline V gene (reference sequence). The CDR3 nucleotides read TGTGCCAGTAGGCCTAACAGGGGGCGCTTAGTCTATGGCTACACCTTC. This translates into CASRPNRGRLVYGYTF. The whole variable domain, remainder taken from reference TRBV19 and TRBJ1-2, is DGGITQSPKYLFRKEGQNVTLSCEQNLNHDAMYWYRQDPGQGLRLIYYSQIVNDFQKGDIAEGYSVSREKKESFPLTVTSAQKNPTAFYLCASRPNRGRLVYGYTFGSGTRLTVV.

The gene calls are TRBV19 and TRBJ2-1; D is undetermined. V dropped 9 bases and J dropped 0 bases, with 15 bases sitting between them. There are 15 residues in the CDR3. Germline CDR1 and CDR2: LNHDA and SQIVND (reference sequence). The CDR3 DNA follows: TGTGCCAGCCGCAGAGACGGGTCCTCCTACAATGAGCAGTTCTTC. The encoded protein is CASRRDGSSYNEQFF.

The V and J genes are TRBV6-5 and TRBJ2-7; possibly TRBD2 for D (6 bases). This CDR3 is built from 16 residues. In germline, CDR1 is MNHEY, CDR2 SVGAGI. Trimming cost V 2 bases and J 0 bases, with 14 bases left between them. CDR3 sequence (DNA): TGTGCCAGCAGTTACCGGGCGGGGTCGGTCTCCTACGAGCAGTACTTC. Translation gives CASSYRAGSVSYEQYF.

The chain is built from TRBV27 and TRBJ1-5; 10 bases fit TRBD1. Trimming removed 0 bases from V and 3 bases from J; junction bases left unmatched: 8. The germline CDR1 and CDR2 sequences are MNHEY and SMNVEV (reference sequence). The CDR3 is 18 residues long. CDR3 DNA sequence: TGTGCCAGCAGTTTATCGAGAACCGGGACAGGGGTCAATCAGCCCCAGCATTTT. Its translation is CASSLSRTGTGVNQPQHF.

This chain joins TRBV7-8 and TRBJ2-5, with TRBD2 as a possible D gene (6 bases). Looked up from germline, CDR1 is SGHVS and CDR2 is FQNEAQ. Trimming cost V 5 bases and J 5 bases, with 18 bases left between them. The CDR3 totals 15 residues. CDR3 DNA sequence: TGTGCCAGCAGCAAAGGGACTCCCCGGCGGGAGACCCAGTACTTC. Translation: CASSKGTPRRETQYF.

CDR3 loop: CAISELGAPTGELFF. CDR3 DNA sequence: TGTGCCATCAGTGAATTAGGGGCCCCAACCGGGGAGCTGTTTTTT. The chain carries TRBV10-3 and TRBJ2-2; tentatively, D is TRBD1 (5 bases). The length of the CDR3 is 15 residues. Germline V CDR1 and CDR2: ENHRY, SYGVKD. Trimming pared 3 bases from V and 5 bases from J, leaving 13 bases between.

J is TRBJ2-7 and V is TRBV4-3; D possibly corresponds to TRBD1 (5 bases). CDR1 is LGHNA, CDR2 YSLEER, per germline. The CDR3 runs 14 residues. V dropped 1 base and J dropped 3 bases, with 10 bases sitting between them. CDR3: CASSQGTTFYEQYF. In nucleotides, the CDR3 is TGCGCCAGCAGCCAAGGGACAACCTTCTACGAGCAGTACTTC.

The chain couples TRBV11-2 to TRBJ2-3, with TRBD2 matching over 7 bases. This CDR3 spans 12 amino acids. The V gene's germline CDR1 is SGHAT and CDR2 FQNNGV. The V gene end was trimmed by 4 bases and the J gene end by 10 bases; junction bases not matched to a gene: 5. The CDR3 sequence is CASSSGLVPQYF. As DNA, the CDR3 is TGTGCCAGCAGCTCCGGACTAGTGCCGCAGTATTTT.

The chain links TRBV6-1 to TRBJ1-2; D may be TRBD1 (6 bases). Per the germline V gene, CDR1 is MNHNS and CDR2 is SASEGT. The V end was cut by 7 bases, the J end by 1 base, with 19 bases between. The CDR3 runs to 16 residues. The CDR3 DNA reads TGTGCCAGCAATGACGCTCCAGGGGAGTTTAACTATGGCTACACCTTC. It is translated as CASNDAPGEFNYGYTF.

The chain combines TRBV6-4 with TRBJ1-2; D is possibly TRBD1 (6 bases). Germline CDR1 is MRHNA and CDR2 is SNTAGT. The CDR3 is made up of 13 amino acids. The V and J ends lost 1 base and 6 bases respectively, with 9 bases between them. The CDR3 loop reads CASSDYRVDGYTF. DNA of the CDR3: TGTGCCAGCAGTGACTACAGGGTAGATGGCTACACCTTC.

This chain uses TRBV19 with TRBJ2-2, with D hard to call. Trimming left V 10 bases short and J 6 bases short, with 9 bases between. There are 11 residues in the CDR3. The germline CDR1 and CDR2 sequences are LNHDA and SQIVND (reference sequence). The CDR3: CATHSPGELFF. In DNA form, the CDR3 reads TGTGCCACTCACTCCCCCGGGGAGCTGTTTTTT.

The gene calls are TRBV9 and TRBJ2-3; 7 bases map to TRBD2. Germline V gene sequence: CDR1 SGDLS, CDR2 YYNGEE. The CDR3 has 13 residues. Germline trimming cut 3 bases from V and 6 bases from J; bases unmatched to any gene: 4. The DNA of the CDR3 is TGTGCCAGCAGCGCTCTGACTAGCGATACGCAGTATTTT. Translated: CASSALTSDTQYF.

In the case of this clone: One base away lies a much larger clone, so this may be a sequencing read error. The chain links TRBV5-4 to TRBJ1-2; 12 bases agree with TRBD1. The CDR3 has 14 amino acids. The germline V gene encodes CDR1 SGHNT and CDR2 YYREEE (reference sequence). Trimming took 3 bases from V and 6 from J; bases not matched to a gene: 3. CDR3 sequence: CASSSGTGGHGYTF. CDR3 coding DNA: TGTGCCAGCAGCTCCGGGACAGGGGGCCATGGCTACACCTTC.

CDR3 nucleotide sequence: TGTGCCAGCAGTGAACCGGACAATTGGAACACCGGGGAGCTGTTTTTT. Translation gives CASSEPDNWNTGELFF. V usage is TRBV2 and J usage is TRBJ2-2; tentatively, D is TRBD1 (5 bases). CDR3 size: 16 residues. V lost 2 bases, J lost 1 base, and 11 bases lay in between. Germline CDR1 reads SNHLY; CDR2 reads FYNNEI.

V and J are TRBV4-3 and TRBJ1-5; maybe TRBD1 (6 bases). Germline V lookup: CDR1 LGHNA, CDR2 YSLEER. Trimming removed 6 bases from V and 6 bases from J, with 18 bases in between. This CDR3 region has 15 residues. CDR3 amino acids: CASSYRAGGGQPQHF. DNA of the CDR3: TGCGCCAGCAGTTACAGGGCGGGAGGAGGTCAGCCCCAGCATTTT.

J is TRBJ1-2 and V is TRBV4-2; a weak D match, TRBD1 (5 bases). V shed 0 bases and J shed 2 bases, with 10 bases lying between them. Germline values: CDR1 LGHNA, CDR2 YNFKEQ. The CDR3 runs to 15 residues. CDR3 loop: CASSQDLGQNYGYTF. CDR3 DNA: TGTGCCAGCAGCCAAGATCTGGGGCAGAACTATGGCTACACCTTC.

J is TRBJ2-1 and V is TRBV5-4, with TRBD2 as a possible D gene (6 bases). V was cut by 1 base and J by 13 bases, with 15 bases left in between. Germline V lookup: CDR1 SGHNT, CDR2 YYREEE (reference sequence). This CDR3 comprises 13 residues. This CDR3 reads CASSLRVADLQFF. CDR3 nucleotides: TGTGCCAGCAGCTTGAGGGTAGCGGACTTACAGTTCTTC.

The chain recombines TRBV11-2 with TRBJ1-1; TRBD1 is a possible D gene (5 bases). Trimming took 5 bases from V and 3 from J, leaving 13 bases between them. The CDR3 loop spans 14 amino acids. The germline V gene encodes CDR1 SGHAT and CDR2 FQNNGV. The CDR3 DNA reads TGTGCCAGCAGCACTGACAGAGAACACACTGAAGCTTTCTTT. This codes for CASSTDREHTEAFF. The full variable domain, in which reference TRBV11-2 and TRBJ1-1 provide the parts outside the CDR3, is EAGVAQSPRYKIIEKRQSVAFWCNPISGHATLYWYQQILGQGPKLLIQFQNNGVVDDSQLPKDRFSAERLKGVDSTLKIQPAKLEDSAVYLCASSTDREHTEAFFGQGTRLTVV.

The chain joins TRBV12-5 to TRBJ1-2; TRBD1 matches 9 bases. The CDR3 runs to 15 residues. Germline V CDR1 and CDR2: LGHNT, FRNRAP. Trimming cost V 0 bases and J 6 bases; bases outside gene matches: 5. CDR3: CASGLVIGQGNGYTF. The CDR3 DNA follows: TGTGCTAGTGGTTTGGTCATCGGACAGGGGAATGGCTACACCTTC.